This T cell receptor (beta chain) was sequenced during a study of blood T cell repertoires in COVID-19. Individuals drawn from 24 US areas were about 18 to 90 years old. Participant-given clinical history determined each cohort assignment. Each recovered donor of Cohort 3 presented with two negative PCRs, clearance, or symptom resolution. Per the study methods: Researchers report that nucleated cell counts were estimated from reference gene primer amplification. Assay: immunoSEQ multiplex PCR; the TCRdb copy retains only in-frame clones and omits some. V and J calls plus clone size are reproduced from that table; the DNA served to infer D and trimming. The table shows a few hundred thousand clones, with roughly 84% occurring only once. In germline, CDR1 is MGHRA, CDR2 YSYEKL. CDR3 size: 17 residues. The ends were cut back, 0 bases at V and 3 bases at J, with 16 bases in the middle.

The specimen sequenced was PBMCs or T cells enriched from blood (not recorded which). The TCR was taken from a woman aged 25 to 39 who had recovered from COVID-19. The chain joins TRBV4-1 to TRBJ2-3; perhaps TRBD2 as D (7 bases). CDR3: CASSQDGGAGRTDTQYF. The CDR3 DNA reads TGCGCCAGCAGCCAAGATGGGGGGGCCGGTAGGACAGATACGCAGTATTTT.